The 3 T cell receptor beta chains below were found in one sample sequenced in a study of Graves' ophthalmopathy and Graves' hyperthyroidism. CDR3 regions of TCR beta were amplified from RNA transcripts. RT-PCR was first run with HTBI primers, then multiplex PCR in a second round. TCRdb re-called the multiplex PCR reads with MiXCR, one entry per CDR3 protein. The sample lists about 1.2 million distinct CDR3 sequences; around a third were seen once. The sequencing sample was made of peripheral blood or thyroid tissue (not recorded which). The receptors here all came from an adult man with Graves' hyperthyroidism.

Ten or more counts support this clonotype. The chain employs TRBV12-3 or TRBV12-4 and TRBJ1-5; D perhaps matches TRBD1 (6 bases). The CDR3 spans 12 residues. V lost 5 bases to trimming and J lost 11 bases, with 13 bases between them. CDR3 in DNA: TGTGCCAGCAGTACAGGGTTTTGGACCCAGCATTTT. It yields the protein CASSTGFWTQHF.

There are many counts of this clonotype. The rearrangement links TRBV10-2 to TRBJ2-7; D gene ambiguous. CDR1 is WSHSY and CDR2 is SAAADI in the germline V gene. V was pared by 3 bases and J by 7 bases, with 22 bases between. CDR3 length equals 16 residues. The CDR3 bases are TGCGCCAGCAGTGATCCTCTGGGGTGGGTCCTTGGGGAGCAGTACTTC. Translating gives CASSDPLGWVLGEQYF.

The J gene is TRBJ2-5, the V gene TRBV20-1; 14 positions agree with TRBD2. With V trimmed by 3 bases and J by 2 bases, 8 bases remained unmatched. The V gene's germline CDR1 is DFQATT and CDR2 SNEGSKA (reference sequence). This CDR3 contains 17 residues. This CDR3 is CSARGLAGAQFQETQYF. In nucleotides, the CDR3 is TGCAGTGCTAGGGGACTAGCGGGGGCCCAATTTCAAGAGACCCAGTACTTC.